This T cell receptor beta chain emerged from a study of T cell repertoires in cytomegalovirus infection. The overall study: An indication of both CMV infection and matching HLA type came from public TCR beta signatures.

This clonotype was observed a few times. Its antigen remains unknown. General study results and limits: Using cumulative public TCR beta family frequency, the authors identified those who carried CMV together with the relevant HLA.

One entry per CDR3 protein results from TCRdb running MiXCR on the reads. In the table there are 54,000 or so distinct CDR3 sequences, roughly 34% of which are singletons. This TCR came from a human donor in good health (CMV status not recorded). Some clones in this sample may be carry-over from other donors' samples. The sample comprised PBMCs, sequenced either directly or after in vitro stimulation (not recorded which).

CDR3 protein: CASSFLAEQFF. CDR3 DNA: TGTGCCAGCAGTTTTTTAGCTGAGCAGTTCTTC. The chain uses TRBV12-3 or TRBV12-4 and TRBJ2-1; no firm D call. V gave up 3 bases and J gave up 9 bases, with 6 bases separating them. CDR3 size: 11 residues.